This TCR beta chain was identified during a study of response to subunit inactivated influenza vaccine (dated by TCRdb to the late 2010s). In terms of the full investigation: To follow how T cells responded to a trivalent subunit inactivated influenza vaccine, the researchers relied on deep quantitative profiling of the T cell receptor repertoire.

In this sample, this clonotype turned up a few times. The target of this receptor is not known. Nothing much larger sits one base from this clone, and base qualities are not available. The paper as a whole reports these results and caveats: The authors proposed that each seasonal influenza vaccination may bring in only a limited number of new T cells.

The CDR3 sequence holds 15 residues, the cysteine and phenylalanine included. The read is trimmed to its CDR3 DNA, 45 bases read in frame from base 1. At the junction V is shortened by 5 bases and J by 3 bases, with 14 bases in between. Library creation used RT-PCR. Data came from an Illumina HiSeq 2500. In TCRdb, the public reads were trimmed at Q25 with fastp and aligned with MiXCR, with productive beta chains retained. Each CDR3 protein appears once, grouped with its most common genes and DNA. This sample comprises around 710,000 distinct CDR3 sequences, roughly 13% of them detected only once. The biggest ten clones account for 5.5% to 8% of the sample.

The specimen was PBMCs from blood, collected approximately 15 days before vaccination. The receptor was isolated from a man aged 45-60 years who received an inactivated influenza vaccine. Donor details come from another sample of the same person, matched by shared clones. The chain is encoded by TRBV12-3 or TRBV12-4 joined to TRBJ1-5; the D region possibly corresponds to TRBD1 (5 bases align). The CDR3 region reads CASSPGGPINQPQHF. The nucleotide sequence reads TGTGCCAGCAGTCCCGGGGGACCCATCAATCAGCCCCAGCATTTT.